Listed here is a single T cell receptor (beta chain). Its antigen is still unknown. The source of the sample is a study of shared clonotypes between healthy human individuals. Whole-study results and caveats: Generation of non-shared clonotypes was less probable than generation of clonotypes shared by all four donors.

For every subset, genomic DNA was evenly distributed across several immunoSEQ plates. Assay used: immunoSEQ multiplex PCR; TCRdb lists only in-frame clones, some missing. The profile shows more than 500,000 clones, 95% to 96% of them singletons. V shed 11 bases and J shed 7 bases, with 23 bases lying between them. The CDR3 length is 15 residues. CDR1 and CDR2 (germline): SGHAT, FQNNGV. Material: naive CD4+ T cells sorted from blood. Subset described: CD45RA+ positively selected. This rearrangement joins TRBV11-2 to TRBJ2-2; D is ambiguous. The TCR sequence derives from a woman between 25 and 40 years old in good health. The CDR3 DNA sequence: TGTGCCCCCGACCTCCTGCTAGGGTCGGGCGGGGAGCTGTTTTTT. Its protein product is CAPDLLLGSGGELFF.